This TCR beta chain was obtained from a study of T cell responses to AZD1222 COVID-19 vaccine. Findings of the study overall: White British people made up most donors, females outnumbered males, and clonal diversity was possibly underestimated. Only a handful of people who got AZD1222 tested seropositive at baseline.

CDR3 size: 15 residues. Trimming removed 2 bases at V and 0 bases at J, with 8 bases between. Germline assignment: CDR1 MDHEN and CDR2 SYDVKM. A word on this clone: The target antigen is unknown.

Here immunoSEQ multiplex PCR was the method, and the copy in TCRdb shows in-frame clones only, minus some. The table lists just under 150,000 clones, about 86% of them singletons, with approximately 4.7% in the top ten. This chain uses TRBV28 with TRBJ2-1, with D perhaps matching TRBD2 (5 bases). Sequenced material: peripheral blood, taken 28 days after the second AZD1222 dose. The sequence came from an adult who received the AZD1222 COVID-19 vaccine. The chain's CDR3 is CASSLMGSSYNEQFF. The CDR3 DNA reads as TGTGCCAGCAGTTTAATGGGGAGCTCCTACAATGAGCAGTTCTTC.